This TCR beta chain was observed in a study of control samples from healthy donors and cancer patients. Only in-frame clones appear in the TCRdb table, and some are missing; sequencing was by immunoSEQ multiplex PCR. The sample yields about 130,000 clones, approximately 90% seen once. The sequence was obtained from a man between 45 and 60 years old in good health. Sequencing input: blood.

Written as DNA, the CDR3 is TGTGCCAGCAGCTTGCGAGTCGGAAACTATGGCTACACCTTC. This sequence encodes CASSLRVGNYGYTF. This chain connects TRBV5-4 to TRBJ1-2, with D hard to call. V was pared by 1 base and J by 2 bases, with 9 bases between. CDR3 length equals 14 residues. From germline, CDR1 is SGHNT and CDR2 YYREEE (reference sequence).